This T cell receptor (beta chain) was sequenced during a study of PD-L1 blockade in urothelial cancer (dated 2017 in TCRdb). In terms of the full investigation: Every patient began therapy in about 2014 and was given atezolizumab 1,200 mg intravenously every 3 weeks. About 90% of the 29 patients were identified as males with urothelial cancer of bladder origin, and a prior smoking history was reported by 18 of 29 patients. An ECOG performance status of 0 or 1 was recorded for the patients, and 0 to 3 prior chemotherapy regimens had been received by the patients. Blood samples were analyzed at 3 weeks after treatment start (second dose) and at 6 weeks after treatment start. Blood samples gave median yields of about 150,000 T cells and 82,636 unique TCRs, along with a median clonality of 0.080. Somatic, immune and clinical correlates of response to PD-L1 blockade with atezolizumab in urothelial cancer were the focus of an exploratory multi-omic analysis. Pretreatment tumor samples, along with matched peripheral blood collected serially before and after atezolizumab treatment, underwent TCR sequencing. Durable clinical benefit was defined as progression-free survival longer than 6 months, and TCR features were also tested against progression-free and overall survival. In the same patients who had TCR sequencing, pretreatment tumors also underwent whole exome sequencing and RNA sequencing. Roughly 10 patients reached durable clinical benefit, while about 20 patients did not. Approximately 29 patients had pretreatment blood TCR-seq, 24 had at least one posttreatment blood collection, and 24 had tumor TCR-seq.

V is cut by 0 bases and J by 8 bases, and the space between the germline ends is 13 bases. The CDR3 goes from the cysteine to the phenylalanine over 14 residues. Kept here is only the CDR3 DNA, which spans 42 bases and is read in frame from base 1. As encoded in the germline V gene (reference sequence), CDR1 is MNHEY while CDR2 is SMNVEV. To estimate absolute template abundance from read counts, synthetic TCR analog templates were spiked into each PCR. Using the immunoSEQ assay, TCRbeta CDR3 regions were amplified from genomic DNA with bias-controlled V and J gene primers. Sequencing of rearranged TCRbeta segments was performed at approximately 20X coverage. The source study handled its data this way. Sequencing errors were corrected by clustering, and CDR3s were annotated against IMGT so that V, D and J genes could be assigned. Downstream analyses used only productive TCRbeta rearrangements and left out out-of-frame or stop-codon sequences. Clonality was calculated as one minus the Shannon entropy normalized by the log of the number of unique productive sequences. Clones differing between time points or between blood and tumor were identified using Fisher's exact test with Benjamini-Hochberg correction, with an adjusted p below 0.01 applied as the threshold. As stored in TCRdb, this immuneACCESS dataset retains in-frame rearrangements with V and J assigned. A fraction of the clones does not appear; measured against another copy, unresolved V genes explain less than half of the discrepancy, and the remainder lacks a known reason. The V and J calls and clone size come from that table; D and trimming were worked out from the DNA. This sample is represented by under 80,000 clones; 75% to 85% of them were singletons. The ten largest clones take up under 7.5% of the sample.

With regard to this clone: Its antigen is currently not known. Base-call qualities are not available, and no considerably larger clone is one nucleotide away.

Taken with the paper, the label for time point translates to: pretreatment peripheral blood. A cohort of 30 or so patients with locally advanced or metastatic urothelial carcinoma, treated at Memorial Sloan Kettering on a trial protocol, was included. Peripheral blood mononuclear cells were collected pretreatment and during treatment, at between 1 and 8 total time points per patient. The Qiagen DNeasy Blood extraction kit was used to purify genomic DNA from total PBMCs and from tumor samples. PBMCs were collected pretreatment and during treatment, and were isolated and stored as previously described. Beyond this particular receptor, the publication reports: Because the sample size was small (n = 29) and many of the analyses were exploratory, the results are meant to be hypothesis-generating. A pretreatment peripheral blood TCR clonality below the median was linked to improved progression-free and overall survival. Greater expansion of tumor-associated TCR clones in peripheral blood 3 weeks after the start of treatment was observed in patients with durable benefit (n of about 20, p = 0.022).

The sequence derives from a man aged 65 to 79 with urothelial cancer. The starting material was PBMCs, obtained around atezolizumab (anti-PD-L1) treatment. The sequence joins TRBV27 to TRBJ1-1; TRBD1 might be the D gene, on 5 matching bases. The nucleotides read TGTGCCAGCAGTTTATCCCGGCAGGGTGAGGAAGCTTTCTTT. Its protein product is CASSLSRQGEEAFF.